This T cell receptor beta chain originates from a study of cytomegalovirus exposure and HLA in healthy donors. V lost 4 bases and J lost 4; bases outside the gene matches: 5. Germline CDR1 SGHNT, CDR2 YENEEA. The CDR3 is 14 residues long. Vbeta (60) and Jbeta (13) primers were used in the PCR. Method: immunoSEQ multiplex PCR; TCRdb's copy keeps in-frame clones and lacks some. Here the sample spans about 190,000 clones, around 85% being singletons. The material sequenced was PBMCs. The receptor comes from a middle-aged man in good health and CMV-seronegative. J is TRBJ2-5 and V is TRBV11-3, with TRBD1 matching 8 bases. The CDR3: CASSSTGDGETQYF. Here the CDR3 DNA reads TGTGCCAGCAGCTCGACAGGGGATGGAGAGACCCAGTACTTC.